Below, one T cell receptor (beta chain) is given with its context. The antigen is not known. The data originate from a study of Graves' ophthalmopathy and Graves' hyperthyroidism. Approximately 10 ml of fresh blood yielded the PBMCs by density gradient. CDR3 regions of TCR beta were amplified from RNA transcripts. Scientists carried out first-round RT-PCR using HTBI primers and then a second-round multiplex PCR. Each CDR3 protein is one row after TCRdb ran MiXCR on the multiplex PCR reads. This repertoire shows some 380,000 distinct CDR3 sequences, roughly 14% found once; its top ten account for about 7%. Findings and caveats of the study: Ophthalmopathy and stable hyperthyroidism were discriminated by a 13-signature model, with about 90% sensitivity and approximately 77% specificity.

The clonotype was recovered from a woman aged 18-29 years with stable Graves' hyperthyroidism. The specimen was peripheral blood.

The CDR3 bases are TGTGCCACCAGTGATTTTAAGGGCATCGTCTCCTACGAGCAGTACTTC. Residues: CATSDFKGIVSYEQYF. The chain has TRBV24-1 and TRBJ2-7; D unclear. The CDR3 covers 16 residues. Per germline, CDR1 KGHDR and CDR2 SFDVKD. V was cut by 1 base and J by 0 bases, with 12 bases left in between.